The rows below give T cell receptor beta chains drawn from one sample of a study of identical twins. TCRdb redid the calling of the 5' RACE reads with MiXCR, one entry per CDR3 protein. The table includes some 1,700,000 distinct CDR3 sequences, less than 40% detected once. Sequencing input: cord blood. Receptor source: a newborn girl in good health. The CDR3 runs from the conserved cysteine through the conserved F or W. The order of the fields is J gene, V gene, clone size, D gene, CDR3 DNA, CDR3 protein. A D gene is named only where the DNA matches it firmly. Rows may omit the clone size; those that give it use once, few, many or a size class.

j_gene: TRBJ1-3
v_gene: TRBV5-6
abundance: few
d_gene: NA
CDR3nt: TGTGCCAGCAGCTTGGGTCCAGGCTCTGGAAACACCATATATTTT
CDR3aa: CASSLGPGSGNTIYF

j_gene: TRBJ2-3
v_gene: TRBV5-1
abundance: NA
d_gene: NA
CDR3nt: TGCGCCAGCAGCTTGCCCACCACTACCTCTAGCACAGATACGCAGTATTTT
CDR3aa: CASSLPTTTSSTDTQYF

j_gene: TRBJ2-1
v_gene: TRBV7-8
abundance: few
d_gene: TRBD2
CDR3nt: TGTGCCAGCAGCTTAGCGCTTGGCGGGAGTCTCAATGAGCAGTTCTTC
CDR3aa: CASSLALGGSLNEQFF

j_gene: TRBJ1-3
v_gene: TRBV5-1
abundance: NA
d_gene: TRBD1
CDR3nt: TGCGCCAGCAGCGAGGGGGCAATTGGAAACACCATATATTTT
CDR3aa: CASSEGAIGNTIYF

j_gene: TRBJ2-3
v_gene: TRBV3-1
abundance: many
d_gene: TRBD2
CDR3nt: TGTGCCAGCAGTCACGGACTAGCGGGGGATACGCAGTATTTT
CDR3aa: CASSHGLAGDTQYF

j_gene: TRBJ2-2
v_gene: TRBV12-3/TRBV12-4
abundance: few
d_gene: NA
CDR3nt: TGTGCCCGCCCGCGTCTGCCCACCGGGGAGCTGTTTTTT
CDR3aa: CARPRLPTGELFF

j_gene: TRBJ2-3
v_gene: TRBV7-7
abundance: NA
d_gene: TRBD2
CDR3nt: TGTGCCAGCAGCTCCGGGGGACTAGGGGCAGATACGCAGTATTTT
CDR3aa: CASSSGGLGADTQYF

j_gene: TRBJ1-1
v_gene: TRBV4-2
abundance: NA
d_gene: NA
CDR3nt: TGTGCCAGCAGCAATGGAGGGCAGGCGGACACTGAAGCTTTCTTT
CDR3aa: CASSNGGQADTEAFF

j_gene: TRBJ1-5
v_gene: TRBV5-1
abundance: few
d_gene: NA
CDR3nt: TGCGCCAGCAGCTTTATAACCCAGTGGCAGCCCCAGCATTTT
CDR3aa: CASSFITQWQPQHF

j_gene: TRBJ1-2
v_gene: TRBV30
abundance: few
d_gene: NA
CDR3nt: TGTGCCTGGAGTGTACCTCCTGGCTACACCTTC
CDR3aa: CAWSVPPGYTF

j_gene: TRBJ2-5
v_gene: TRBV6-4
abundance: NA
d_gene: NA
CDR3nt: TGTGCCAGCAAGTCAGGCCAGGGGTACAATGAGCAGTACTTC
CDR3aa: CASKSGQGYNEQYF

j_gene: TRBJ2-5
v_gene: TRBV5-1
abundance: few
d_gene: TRBD2
CDR3nt: TGCGCCAGCAGCTTCACTAGCGGGAGGTACCAAGAGACCCAGTACTTC
CDR3aa: CASSFTSGRYQETQYF

j_gene: TRBJ2-1
v_gene: TRBV20-1
abundance: NA
d_gene: TRBD2
CDR3nt: TGCAGTGCTAGTGTAGCGGGAGGGCCCTCAGGGGATGAGCAGTTCTTC
CDR3aa: CSASVAGGPSGDEQFF

j_gene: TRBJ2-7
v_gene: TRBV12-3/TRBV12-4
abundance: few
d_gene: NA
CDR3nt: TGTGCCAGCAGTTGGATGGCAAACGGAGGCTACGAGCAGTACTTC
CDR3aa: CASSWMANGGYEQYF

j_gene: TRBJ2-3
v_gene: TRBV5-1
abundance: NA
d_gene: TRBD1
CDR3nt: TGCGCCAGCAGCTGGAAAGCGGGACAGGGCGGCACAGATACGCAGTATTTT
CDR3aa: CASSWKAGQGGTDTQYF

j_gene: TRBJ2-3
v_gene: TRBV2
abundance: few
d_gene: NA
CDR3nt: TGTGCCAGCAGTGATGAGGGGGACATCAGCACAGATACGCAGTATTTT
CDR3aa: CASSDEGDISTDTQYF

j_gene: TRBJ2-3
v_gene: TRBV27
abundance: few
d_gene: TRBD2
CDR3nt: TGTGCCAGCAGTCGCAGAAGGGACTATGCCACAGATACGCAGTATTTT
CDR3aa: CASSRRRDYATDTQYF

j_gene: TRBJ2-5
v_gene: TRBV5-4
abundance: few
d_gene: TRBD2
CDR3nt: TGTGCCAGCAGCTTTGCGGGGGACTTACAAGAGACCCAGTACTTC
CDR3aa: CASSFAGDLQETQYF

j_gene: TRBJ2-1
v_gene: TRBV20-1
abundance: NA
d_gene: TRBD2
CDR3nt: TGCAGTGCTAGCGCGGGGGGGGTGTGCAATGAGCAGTTCTTC
CDR3aa: CSASAGGVCNEQFF

j_gene: TRBJ2-7
v_gene: TRBV12-3/TRBV12-4
abundance: NA
d_gene: NA
CDR3nt: TGTGCCAGCAGCCCGACCAGACAGACAATTGGCTACGGGCAGTACTTC
CDR3aa: CASSPTRQTIGYGQYF

j_gene: TRBJ2-7
v_gene: TRBV7-8
abundance: NA
d_gene: NA
CDR3nt: TGTGCCAGCAGCTCCATGGTCCCGAACGAGCAGTACTTC
CDR3aa: CASSSMVPNEQYF

j_gene: TRBJ2-6
v_gene: TRBV10-3
abundance: NA
d_gene: NA
CDR3nt: TGTGCCATCAGTGCCCAGGGTGGCGTCCTGACTTTC
CDR3aa: CAISAQGGVLTF

j_gene: TRBJ1-4
v_gene: TRBV20-1
abundance: NA
d_gene: NA
CDR3nt: TGCAGTGCTAACCGGGTCCTAAATGAAAAACTGTTTTTT
CDR3aa: CSANRVLNEKLFF

j_gene: TRBJ1-1
v_gene: TRBV20-1
abundance: NA
d_gene: NA
CDR3nt: TGCAGTGCGCCGTTACCCCCAGGGGACACTGAAGCTTTCTTT
CDR3aa: CSAPLPPGDTEAFF

j_gene: TRBJ1-5
v_gene: TRBV20-1
abundance: NA
d_gene: NA
CDR3nt: TGCAGTGCTAGGCGTTCAGGCGGCCAGCCCCAGCATTTT
CDR3aa: CSARRSGGQPQHF

j_gene: TRBJ2-1
v_gene: TRBV28
abundance: many
d_gene: NA
CDR3nt: TGTGCCAGCAGTTTAGACCCCGTGCGTCAGTTCTTC
CDR3aa: CASSLDPVRQFF

j_gene: TRBJ2-3
v_gene: TRBV6-1
abundance: few
d_gene: NA
CDR3nt: TGTGCCAGCAGTGAAAGATTAGGGCGCACAGATACGCAGTATTTT
CDR3aa: CASSERLGRTDTQYF

j_gene: TRBJ2-7
v_gene: TRBV5-1
abundance: NA
d_gene: NA
CDR3nt: TGCGTCAGCGAAGTTCGTCCGGGCTACGAGCAGTACTTC
CDR3aa: CVSEVRPGYEQYF

j_gene: TRBJ2-7
v_gene: TRBV3-1
abundance: NA
d_gene: TRBD1
CDR3nt: TGTGCCAGCAGCTCAAGCGGACAGGGCCACGAGCAGTACTTC
CDR3aa: CASSSSGQGHEQYF

j_gene: TRBJ1-2
v_gene: TRBV3-1
abundance: NA
d_gene: TRBD1
CDR3nt: TGTGCCTGCAGCCTACTGACAGGGCCTTATGGCTACACCTTC
CDR3aa: CACSLLTGPYGYTF

j_gene: TRBJ2-5
v_gene: TRBV27
abundance: few
d_gene: NA
CDR3nt: TGTGCCAGCAGTTTCCAAGGGGTGGGGGGAACGAAGACCCAGTACTTC
CDR3aa: CASSFQGVGGTKTQYF

j_gene: TRBJ1-2
v_gene: TRBV20-1
abundance: NA
d_gene: NA
CDR3nt: TGCAGTGCTAGCAGTATTCGTCTTGGGAGCAACTATGGCTACACCTTC
CDR3aa: CSASSIRLGSNYGYTF

j_gene: TRBJ2-7
v_gene: TRBV11-2
abundance: few
d_gene: TRBD1
CDR3nt: TGTGCCAGCAGCTTACCAAGACAGGGTATCTACGAGCAGTACTTC
CDR3aa: CASSLPRQGIYEQYF

j_gene: TRBJ1-1
v_gene: TRBV7-2
abundance: NA
d_gene: NA
CDR3nt: TGTGCCAGCAGCCCCGACAGGCGGGCTGAAGCTTTCTTT
CDR3aa: CASSPDRRAEAFF

j_gene: TRBJ2-7
v_gene: TRBV12-3/TRBV12-4
abundance: few
d_gene: NA
CDR3nt: TGTGCCAGCAGTTTTACCCAGGGGGAGCAGTACTTC
CDR3aa: CASSFTQGEQYF

j_gene: TRBJ1-2
v_gene: TRBV20-1
abundance: NA
d_gene: NA
CDR3nt: TGCAGTGCTAGGGGTCGGACAGTTCCTAACTATGGCTACACCTTC
CDR3aa: CSARGRTVPNYGYTF

j_gene: TRBJ1-2
v_gene: TRBV12-3/TRBV12-4
abundance: NA
d_gene: TRBD1
CDR3nt: TGTGCCAGCAGTTTAGACAGGGGGGTATATGGCTACACCTTC
CDR3aa: CASSLDRGVYGYTF

j_gene: TRBJ1-5
v_gene: TRBV6-1
abundance: NA
d_gene: TRBD1
CDR3nt: TGTGCCAGCATGCGGGACAGGGGAGGCCAGCCCCAGCATTTT
CDR3aa: CASMRDRGGQPQHF

j_gene: TRBJ2-1
v_gene: TRBV7-2
abundance: NA
d_gene: TRBD2
CDR3nt: TGTGCCAGCAGCCGAGACGGGCAAAGACTAGCGGGAAAGGACAATGAGCAGTTCTTC
CDR3aa: CASSRDGQRLAGKDNEQFF

j_gene: TRBJ1-2
v_gene: TRBV3-1
abundance: few
d_gene: NA
CDR3nt: TGTGCCAGCAGCACCCGGGGGGCCTGGGGCTACACCTTC
CDR3aa: CASSTRGAWGYTF

j_gene: TRBJ1-1
v_gene: TRBV20-1
abundance: NA
d_gene: NA
CDR3nt: TGCAGTGCTCCACAGGGCTCCACTAGGAACACTGAAGCTTTCTTT
CDR3aa: CSAPQGSTRNTEAFF

j_gene: TRBJ2-1
v_gene: TRBV12-3/TRBV12-4
abundance: few
d_gene: TRBD2
CDR3nt: TGTGCCAGCATGGGTCTGGGGGGGTTTGGCTACAATGAGCAGTTCTTC
CDR3aa: CASMGLGGFGYNEQFF

j_gene: TRBJ2-7
v_gene: TRBV6-7
abundance: NA
d_gene: NA
CDR3nt: TGTGCCAGCAGTTACTTCCCCGAGGGAGTAAACGAGCAGTACTTC
CDR3aa: CASSYFPEGVNEQYF

j_gene: TRBJ2-2
v_gene: TRBV27
abundance: NA
d_gene: NA
CDR3nt: TGTGCCAGCAGTTCCACAGGCGGGGAGCTGTTTTTT
CDR3aa: CASSSTGGELFF

j_gene: TRBJ1-2
v_gene: TRBV20-1
abundance: NA
d_gene: TRBD1
CDR3nt: TGCAGTGCGAGACGTCCCGGGACAGGGGGATGGAACTATGGCTACACCTTC
CDR3aa: CSARRPGTGGWNYGYTF

j_gene: TRBJ2-5
v_gene: TRBV10-3
abundance: NA
d_gene: NA
CDR3nt: TGTGCCATCAGTGTGGCCGGCGTGACGACGGGGAGTGAGCAGTACTTC
CDR3aa: CAISVAGVTTGSEQYF